Described below is a single T cell receptor beta chain sequence and its context. Its antigen is currently unknown. The entry originates in a study of cytomegalovirus exposure and HLA in healthy donors. CDR1 is MRHNA and CDR2 is SNTAGT in the germline V gene. Trimming at V came to 2 bases and at J to 5 bases, leaving 9 bases not matched to a gene. CDR3 size: 16 residues. The table came from immunoSEQ multiplex PCR; TCRdb's copy has only in-frame clones and leaves some out. Of tens of thousands of clones listed, 88% are singletons. Findings of the study overall: TCR clusters originating in the first cohort tended to co-occur in the approximately 120 validation repertoires, according to a later analysis.

This sequence originates from a woman in her twenties or thirties in good health and CMV-seronegative. The sample taken for sequencing was PBMCs. J is TRBJ1-2 and V is TRBV6-4, with 9 bases lining up with TRBD1. The CDR3 reads CASSDVPGTGRYGYTF. The CDR3 DNA follows: TGTGCCAGCAGTGACGTGCCCGGGACAGGGAGATATGGCTACACCTTC.